The text below deals with one T cell receptor beta chain. The CDR3 runs to 14 residues. Germline CDR1 and CDR2: MNHEY and SVGEGT. J was trimmed by 4 bases and V by 4 bases; bases with no gene match: 6. This specimen comes from a study of blood T cell repertoires in COVID-19. Across the study: Samples came from the United States, Italy and Spain, spanning acute and convalescent COVID-19.

Assay: immunoSEQ multiplex PCR; the TCRdb copy retains only in-frame clones and omits some. The sample lists hundreds of thousands of clones, 88% occurring once. The sequenced material came from peripheral blood. The rearrangement joins TRBV6-2 or TRBV6-3 to TRBJ2-7; TRBD1 aligns across 8 bases. The sequence was obtained from a woman aged 25-40 years who had recovered from COVID-19. CDR3 sequence (DNA): TGTGCCAGCAGTTTTGGACAGGGATTTTACGAGCAGTACTTC. Its protein product is CASSFGQGFYEQYF.